The source of this T cell receptor (beta chain) is a study of OX40 agonist ivuxolimab in advanced cancers. On the study more broadly: Ivuxolimab is an agonistic anti-OX40 (CD134) antibody, and patients were treated with it. Patients undergoing dose escalation presented with hepatocellular carcinoma, melanoma, renal cell or head and neck cancer.

As regards this clone: The antigen remains unidentified.

Per the germline V gene, CDR1 is MNHEY and CDR2 is SVGAGI. V was clipped by 4 bases and J by 7 bases; unmatched bases: 7. This CDR3 has 14 residues. General observations from the study: CD4+ and CD8+ blood T cells expanded clonally by week 6 at 0.1 to 3.0 mg/kg.

Profiling relied on immunoSEQ multiplex PCR, and the TCRdb table lists in-frame clones only, not all of them. The table includes roughly 30,000 clones, roughly nine tenths detected once. This rearrangement joins TRBV6-5 to TRBJ1-5; 7 nucleotides line up with TRBD1. The source was CD4+ or CD8+ T cells sorted from blood, collected in a trial of the OX40 agonist ivuxolimab. This TCR was recovered from an adult with an advanced solid tumor such as melanoma, head and neck, liver or kidney cancer. CDR3: CASSSGQLLQPQHF. The CDR3 nucleotides are TGTGCCAGCAGTTCGGGACAGCTCTTACAGCCCCAGCATTTT.